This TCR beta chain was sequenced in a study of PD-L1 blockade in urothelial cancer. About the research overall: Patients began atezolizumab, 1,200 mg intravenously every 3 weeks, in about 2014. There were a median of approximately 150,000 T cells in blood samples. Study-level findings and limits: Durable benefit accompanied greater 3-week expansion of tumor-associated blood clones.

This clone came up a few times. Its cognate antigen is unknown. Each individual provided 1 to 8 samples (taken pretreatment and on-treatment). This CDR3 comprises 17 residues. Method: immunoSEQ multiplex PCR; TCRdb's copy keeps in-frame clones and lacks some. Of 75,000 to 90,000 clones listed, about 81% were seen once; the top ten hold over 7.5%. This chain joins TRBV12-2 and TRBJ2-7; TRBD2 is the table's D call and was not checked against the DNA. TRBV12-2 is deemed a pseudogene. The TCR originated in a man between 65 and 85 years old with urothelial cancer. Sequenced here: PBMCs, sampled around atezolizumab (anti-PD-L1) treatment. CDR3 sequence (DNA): TGTGCAAGTCGCTTAGCGCTCACCTACACTAGCGCCTGCGAGCAGTACTTC. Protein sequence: CASRLALTYTSACEQYF.